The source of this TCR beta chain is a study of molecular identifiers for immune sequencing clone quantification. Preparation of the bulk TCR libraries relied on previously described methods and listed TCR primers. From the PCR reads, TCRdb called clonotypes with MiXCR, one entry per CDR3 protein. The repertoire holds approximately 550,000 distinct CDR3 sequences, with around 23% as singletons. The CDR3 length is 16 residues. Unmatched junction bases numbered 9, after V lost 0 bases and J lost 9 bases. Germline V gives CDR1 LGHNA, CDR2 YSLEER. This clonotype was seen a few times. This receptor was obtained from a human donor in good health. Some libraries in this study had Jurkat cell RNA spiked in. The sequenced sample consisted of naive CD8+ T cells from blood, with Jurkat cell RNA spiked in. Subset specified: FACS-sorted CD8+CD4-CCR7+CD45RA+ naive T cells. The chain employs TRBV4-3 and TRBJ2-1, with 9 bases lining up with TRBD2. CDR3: CASSQDSYGLASEQFF. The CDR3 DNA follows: TGCGCCAGCAGCCAAGATTCATACGGACTAGCGAGTGAGCAGTTCTTC.